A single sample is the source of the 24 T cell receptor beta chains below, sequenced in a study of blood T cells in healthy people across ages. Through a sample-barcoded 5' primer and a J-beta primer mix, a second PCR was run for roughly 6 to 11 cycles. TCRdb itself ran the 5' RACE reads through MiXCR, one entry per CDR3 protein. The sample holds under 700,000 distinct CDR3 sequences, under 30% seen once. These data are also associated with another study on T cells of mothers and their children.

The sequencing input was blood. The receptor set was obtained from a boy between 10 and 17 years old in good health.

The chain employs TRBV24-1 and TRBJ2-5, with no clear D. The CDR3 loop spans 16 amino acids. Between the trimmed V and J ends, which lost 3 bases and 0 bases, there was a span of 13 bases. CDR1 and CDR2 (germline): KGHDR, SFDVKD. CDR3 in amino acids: CATSDPRAGHQETQYF. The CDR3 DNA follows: TGTGCCACCAGTGATCCTAGGGCAGGCCACCAAGAGACCCAGTACTTC.

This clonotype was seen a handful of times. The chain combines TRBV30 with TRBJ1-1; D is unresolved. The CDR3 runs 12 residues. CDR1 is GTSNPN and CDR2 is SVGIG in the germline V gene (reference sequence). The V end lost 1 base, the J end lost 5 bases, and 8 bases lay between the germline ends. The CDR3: CAWSGIWTEAFF. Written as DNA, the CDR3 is TGTGCCTGGAGTGGTATTTGGACTGAAGCTTTCTTT.

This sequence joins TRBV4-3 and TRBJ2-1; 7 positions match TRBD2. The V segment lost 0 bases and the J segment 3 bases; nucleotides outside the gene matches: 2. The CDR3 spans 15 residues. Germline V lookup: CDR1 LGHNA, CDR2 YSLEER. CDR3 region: CASSQDTSDYNEQFF. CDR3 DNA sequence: TGCGCCAGCAGCCAAGACACTAGCGACTACAATGAGCAGTTCTTC.

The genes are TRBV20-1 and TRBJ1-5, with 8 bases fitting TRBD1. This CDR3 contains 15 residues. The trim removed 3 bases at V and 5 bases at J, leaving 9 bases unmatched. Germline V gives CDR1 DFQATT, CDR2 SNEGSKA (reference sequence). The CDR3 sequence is CSASYDRGYDQPQHF. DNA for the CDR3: TGCAGTGCTAGTTATGACAGGGGTTACGATCAGCCCCAGCATTTT.

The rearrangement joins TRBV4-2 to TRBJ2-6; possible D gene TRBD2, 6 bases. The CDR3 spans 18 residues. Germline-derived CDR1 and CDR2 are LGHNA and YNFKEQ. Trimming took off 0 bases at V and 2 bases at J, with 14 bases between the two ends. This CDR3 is CASSQDIVWGAGANVLTF. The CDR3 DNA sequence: TGTGCCAGCAGCCAAGATATAGTTTGGGGGGCTGGGGCCAACGTCCTGACTTTC.

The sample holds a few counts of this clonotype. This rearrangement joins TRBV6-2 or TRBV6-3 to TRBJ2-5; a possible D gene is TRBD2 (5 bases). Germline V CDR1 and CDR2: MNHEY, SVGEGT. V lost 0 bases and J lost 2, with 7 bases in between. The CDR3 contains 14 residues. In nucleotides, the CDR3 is TGTGCCAGCAGTTACTCCGGGGAGCAAGAGACCCAGTACTTC. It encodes CASSYSGEQETQYF.

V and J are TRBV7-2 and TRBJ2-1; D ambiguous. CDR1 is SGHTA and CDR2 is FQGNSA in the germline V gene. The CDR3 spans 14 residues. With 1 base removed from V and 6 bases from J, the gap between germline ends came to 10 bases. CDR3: CASSLGWVINEQFF. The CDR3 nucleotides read TGTGCCAGCAGCTTAGGTTGGGTGATCAATGAGCAGTTCTTC.

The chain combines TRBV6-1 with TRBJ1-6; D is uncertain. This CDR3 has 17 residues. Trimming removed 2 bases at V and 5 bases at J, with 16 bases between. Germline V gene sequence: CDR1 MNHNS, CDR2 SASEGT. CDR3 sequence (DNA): TGTGCCAGCAGTGAATTGCGCCCCCGTGGCGATAATTCACCCCTCCACTTT. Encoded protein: CASSELRPRGDNSPLHF.

The CDR3 nucleotides read TGTGCCAGCAGCCCTGATCCGGCCCCAGGCTACGAGCAGTACTTC. Amino acid sequence: CASSPDPAPGYEQYF. The chain carries TRBV7-2 and TRBJ2-7; D is ambiguous. Germline V gene lookup returns CDR1 SGHTA and CDR2 FQGNSA. V lost 5 bases and J lost 3, with 17 bases in between. The CDR3 consists of 15 residues.

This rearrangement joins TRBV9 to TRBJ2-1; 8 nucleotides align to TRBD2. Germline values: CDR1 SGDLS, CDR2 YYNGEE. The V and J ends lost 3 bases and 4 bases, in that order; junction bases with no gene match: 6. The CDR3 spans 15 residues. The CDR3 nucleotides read TGTGCCAGCAGCGCATTCAGCGGGGGATACAATGAGCAGTTCTTC. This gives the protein CASSAFSGGYNEQFF.

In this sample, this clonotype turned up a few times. The CDR3 DNA follows: TGCAGTGCGGCAGGGAATTGGGAGACCCAGTACTTC. It encodes CSAAGNWETQYF. The chain links TRBV20-1 to TRBJ2-5; TRBD1 is a possible D gene (5 bases). The CDR3 is 12 residues long. CDR1 DFQATT and CDR2 SNEGSKA come from the germline V gene (reference sequence). V lost 6 bases to trimming and J lost 5 bases, with 13 bases between them.

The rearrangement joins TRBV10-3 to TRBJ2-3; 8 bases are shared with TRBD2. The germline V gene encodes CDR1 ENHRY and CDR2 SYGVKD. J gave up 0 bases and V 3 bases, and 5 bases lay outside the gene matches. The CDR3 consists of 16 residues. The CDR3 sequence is CAISDQAGASTDTQYF. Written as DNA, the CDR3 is TGTGCCATCAGTGATCAAGCGGGGGCAAGCACAGATACGCAGTATTTT.

The CDR3 coding sequence is TGCGCCAGCAGCCAAGAGACAGGGTTATGGGTATGGGAGCAGTTCTTC. Its protein is CASSQETGLWVWEQFF. The chain has TRBV4-3 and TRBJ2-1; 7 bases match TRBD1. The CDR3 consists of 16 residues. The V gene end was trimmed by 0 bases and the J gene end by 10 bases; junction bases not matched to a gene: 12. Germline lookup yields CDR1 LGHNA and CDR2 YSLEER.

Here the CDR3 reads CSVEGAGGPPPYEQYF. The CDR3, as DNA: TGCAGCGTTGAAGGAGCGGGAGGCCCTCCACCCTACGAGCAGTACTTC. The genes are TRBV29-1 and TRBJ2-7, with 9 bases that match TRBD2. This CDR3 is built from 16 residues. V dropped 1 base and J dropped 2; count of bases not matched to a gene: 9. Per the germline V gene, CDR1 is SQVTM and CDR2 is ANQGSEA.

The chain's CDR3 is CASSPTGQDTEAFF. CDR3 in DNA: TGCGCCAGCAGCCCGACGGGCCAGGATACTGAAGCTTTCTTT. The rearrangement joins TRBV5-1 to TRBJ1-1; D remains ambiguous. V was clipped by 4 bases and J by 5 bases, with 15 bases between them. This CDR3 comprises 14 residues. Germline V gene lookup returns CDR1 SGHRS and CDR2 YFSETQ.

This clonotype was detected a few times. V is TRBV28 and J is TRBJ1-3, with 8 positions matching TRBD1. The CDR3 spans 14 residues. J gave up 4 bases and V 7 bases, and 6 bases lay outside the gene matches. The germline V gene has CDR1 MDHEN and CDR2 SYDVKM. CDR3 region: CASTTGGQGNTIYF. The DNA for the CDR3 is TGTGCCAGCACCACAGGGGGACAGGGAAACACCATATATTTT.

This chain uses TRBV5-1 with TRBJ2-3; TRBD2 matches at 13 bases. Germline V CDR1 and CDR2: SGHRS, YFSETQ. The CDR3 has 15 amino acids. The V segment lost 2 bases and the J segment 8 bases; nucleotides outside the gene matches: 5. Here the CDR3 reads CASSLTSGGAGTQYF. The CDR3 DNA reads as TGCGCCAGCAGCTTAACTAGCGGGGGGGCCGGTACGCAGTATTTT.

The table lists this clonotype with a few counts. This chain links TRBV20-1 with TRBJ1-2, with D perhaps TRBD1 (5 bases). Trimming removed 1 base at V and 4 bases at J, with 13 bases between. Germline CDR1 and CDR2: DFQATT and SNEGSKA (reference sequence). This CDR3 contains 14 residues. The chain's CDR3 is CSARGTPNSYGYTF. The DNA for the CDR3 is TGCAGTGCTAGAGGGACACCGAATTCCTATGGCTACACCTTC.

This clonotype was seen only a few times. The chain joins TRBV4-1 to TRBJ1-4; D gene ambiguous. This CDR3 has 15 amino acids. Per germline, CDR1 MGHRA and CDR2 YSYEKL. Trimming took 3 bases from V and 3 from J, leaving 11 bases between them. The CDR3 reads CASSHVAISNEKLFF. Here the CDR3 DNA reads TGCGCCAGCAGCCATGTGGCGATCTCTAATGAAAAACTGTTTTTT.

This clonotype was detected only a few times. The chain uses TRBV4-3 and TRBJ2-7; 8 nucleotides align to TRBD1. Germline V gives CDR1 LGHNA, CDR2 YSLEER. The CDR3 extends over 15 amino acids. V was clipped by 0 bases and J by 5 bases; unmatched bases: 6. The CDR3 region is CASSQEYRGWNEQYF. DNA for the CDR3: TGCGCCAGCAGCCAAGAGTACAGGGGGTGGAACGAGCAGTACTTC.

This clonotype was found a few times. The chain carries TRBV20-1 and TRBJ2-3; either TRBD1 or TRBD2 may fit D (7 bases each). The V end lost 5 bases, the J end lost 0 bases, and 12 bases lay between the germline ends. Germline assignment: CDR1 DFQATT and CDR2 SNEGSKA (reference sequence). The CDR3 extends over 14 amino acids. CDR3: CSAGRGRSTDTQYF. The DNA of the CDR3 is TGCAGTGCTGGGAGGGGGCGCAGCACAGATACGCAGTATTTT.

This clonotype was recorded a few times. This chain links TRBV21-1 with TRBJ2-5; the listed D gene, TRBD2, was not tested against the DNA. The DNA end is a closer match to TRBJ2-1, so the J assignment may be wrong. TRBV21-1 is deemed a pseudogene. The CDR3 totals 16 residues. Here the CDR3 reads CASSKRGLAGGNEQFF. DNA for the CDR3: TGTGCCAGCAGCAAAAGGGGCCTAGCAGGCGGCAATGAGCAGTTCTTC.

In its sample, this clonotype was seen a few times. CDR3 nucleotide sequence: TGCGCCAGCAGCCAAGATGGTGTAAGTTCCTCCTACAATGAGCAGTTCTTC. Translating it yields CASSQDGVSSSYNEQFF. This chain connects TRBV4-3 to TRBJ2-1; D unclear. V was trimmed by 0 bases and J by 0 bases, leaving 12 bases between them. In germline, CDR1 is LGHNA, CDR2 YSLEER. The CDR3 length is 17 residues.

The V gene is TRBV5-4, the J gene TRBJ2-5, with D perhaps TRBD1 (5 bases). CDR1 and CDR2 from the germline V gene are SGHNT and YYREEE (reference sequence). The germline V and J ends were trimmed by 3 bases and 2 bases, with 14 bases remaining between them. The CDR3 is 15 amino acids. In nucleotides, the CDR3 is TGTGCCAGCAGCTCTCGTCAGGGTCAGCAAGAGACCCAGTACTTC. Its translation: CASSSRQGQQETQYF.